This entry features one T cell receptor beta chain sequence. The data are from a study of shared T cell receptors in the human thymus. The germline V and J ends were trimmed by 6 bases and 0 bases, with 21 bases remaining between them. The germline CDR1 and CDR2 sequences are MNHEY and SMNVEV (reference sequence). This CDR3 contains 18 residues. Sequenced by immunoSEQ multiplex PCR; TCRdb stores in-frame clones only, minus some. The data show roughly 560,000 clones, about 84% seen once. These data also formed part of another study, on human thymus T cells. Per that study: Immunologically healthy infants in Finland undergoing congenital heart defect surgery were the donors. The study used thymus tissue resected during corrective heart surgery. An apparent bias in V and J gene usage was seen in thymic and blood repertoires. The related literature has documented a marked overlap of thymic repertoires among unrelated individuals.

The source material was thymocytes. The receptor was derived from a boy less than two years old with a congenital heart defect. The chain is built from TRBV27 and TRBJ2-1, with a tentative D call TRBD2 (5 bases). The DNA for the CDR3 is TGTGCCAGCAGCCGGATTGAGGGCGCGGGTAGCTCCTACAATGAGCAGTTCTTC. It codes for CASSRIEGAGSSYNEQFF.